The TCR beta chain described here comes from a study of blood T cell repertoires in COVID-19. Study as a whole: COVID-19 samples from acute and convalescent phases originated in the United States, Italy and Spain. PBMCs, B-cell-depleted T cells, or T cells were the source of the cDNA or gDNA that made up the material.

CDR3 length: 15 residues. The V gene's germline CDR1 is LNHDA and CDR2 SQIVND (reference sequence). The V end was cut by 4 bases, the J end by 2 bases, with 12 bases between. Participants' own reports of clinical history determined their cohort assignment. This clone appeared a single time. In the original processing: Amplification of reference gene primers was used by the study to estimate nucleated cell counts. Generated by immunoSEQ multiplex PCR, the TCRdb table keeps only in-frame clones and is missing some. V, J and clone size are taken as reported in that table, and D and trimming were inferred from the DNA itself. The sample records 300,000 to 350,000 clones, 80% to 90% being singletons.

The sample comprised PBMCs or T cells enriched from blood (not recorded which). The rearrangement uses TRBV19 and TRBJ1-5, with a weak D call TRBD1 (6 bases). The sequence came from a woman aged 40 to 55 with acute COVID-19. The CDR3 is CASSTGVRGNQPQHF. DNA of the CDR3: TGTGCCAGTAGTACAGGGGTCAGGGGCAATCAGCCCCAGCATTTT.